The T cell receptor beta chain under discussion was sequenced for a study of T cell responses to AZD1222 COVID-19 vaccine. Here immunoSEQ multiplex PCR was the method, and the copy in TCRdb shows in-frame clones only, minus some. This table holds roughly 65,000 clones, about 80% found once. Remarks on this clone: Its specificity is unknown.

General study results and limits: The study reported that nearly half of spike-specific TCRs target unmutated variant regions. Receipt of two AZD1222 doses was followed by a rise in Spike-specific TCR breadth and depth. Most donors were white British and more were female, and clonal diversity was possibly underestimated.

CDR1 and CDR2 from the germline V gene are ENHRY and SYGVKD. CDR3 length: 13 residues. V was clipped by 0 bases and J by 6 bases, with 8 bases between them. The chain combines TRBV10-3 with TRBJ1-2; D might be TRBD1 (6 bases). The TCR sequence derives from an adult in good health. The sequences come from peripheral blood, collected on day 0 of AZD1222 vaccination. The CDR3 region has the DNA TGTGCCATCAGTGAGTCAGGGGGGGATGGCTACACCTTC. Translated, it gives CAISESGGDGYTF.